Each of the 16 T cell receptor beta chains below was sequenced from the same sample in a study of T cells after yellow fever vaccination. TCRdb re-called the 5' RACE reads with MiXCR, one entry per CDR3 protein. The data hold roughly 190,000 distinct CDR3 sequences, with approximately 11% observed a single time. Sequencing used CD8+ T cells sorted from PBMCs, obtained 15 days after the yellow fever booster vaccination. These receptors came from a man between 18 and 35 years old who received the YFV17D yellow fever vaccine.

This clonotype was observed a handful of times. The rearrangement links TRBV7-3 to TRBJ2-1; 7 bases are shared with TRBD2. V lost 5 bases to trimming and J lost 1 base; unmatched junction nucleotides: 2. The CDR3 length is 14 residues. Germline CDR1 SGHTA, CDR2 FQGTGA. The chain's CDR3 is CASSIGGSYNEQFF. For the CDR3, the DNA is TGTGCCAGCAGCATCGGGGGGTCCTACAATGAGCAGTTCTTC.

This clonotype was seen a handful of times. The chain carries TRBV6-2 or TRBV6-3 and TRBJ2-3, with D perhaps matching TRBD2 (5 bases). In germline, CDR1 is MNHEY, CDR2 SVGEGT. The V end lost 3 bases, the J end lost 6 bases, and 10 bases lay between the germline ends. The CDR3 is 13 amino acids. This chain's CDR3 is CASSYPGWDTQYF. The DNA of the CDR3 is TGTGCCAGCAGTTATCCGGGATGGGATACGCAGTATTTT.

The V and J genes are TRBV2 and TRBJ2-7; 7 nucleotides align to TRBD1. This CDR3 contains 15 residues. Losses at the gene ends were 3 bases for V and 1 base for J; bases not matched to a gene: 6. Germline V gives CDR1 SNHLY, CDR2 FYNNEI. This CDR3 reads CASSDMAGGSYEQYF. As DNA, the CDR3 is TGTGCCAGCAGTGACATGGCAGGGGGTTCCTACGAGCAGTACTTC.

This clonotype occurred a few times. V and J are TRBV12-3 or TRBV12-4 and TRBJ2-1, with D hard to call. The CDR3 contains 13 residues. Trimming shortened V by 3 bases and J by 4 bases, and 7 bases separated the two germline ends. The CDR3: CASSLNGYNEQFF. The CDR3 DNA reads TGTGCCAGCAGTTTGAATGGATACAATGAGCAGTTCTTC.

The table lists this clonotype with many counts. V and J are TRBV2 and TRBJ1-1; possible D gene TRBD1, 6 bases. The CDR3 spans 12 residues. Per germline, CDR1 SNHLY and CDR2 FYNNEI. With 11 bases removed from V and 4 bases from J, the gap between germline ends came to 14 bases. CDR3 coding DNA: TGTGCCTGCTACAGGACAGCCACTGAAGCTTTCTTT. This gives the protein CACYRTATEAFF.

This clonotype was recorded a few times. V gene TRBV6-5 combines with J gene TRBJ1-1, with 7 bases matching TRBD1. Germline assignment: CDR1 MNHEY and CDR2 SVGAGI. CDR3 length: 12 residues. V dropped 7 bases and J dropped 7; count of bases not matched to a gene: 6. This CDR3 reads CASTKGAGEAFF. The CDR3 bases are TGTGCCAGCACGAAGGGGGCGGGTGAAGCTTTCTTT.

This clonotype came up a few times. CDR3 DNA: TGTGCCAGCAGCGTTGGGACCCTTGCCAAAAACATTCAGTACTTC. Residues: CASSVGTLAKNIQYF. The chain recombines TRBV9 with TRBJ2-4; D is tentatively TRBD1 or TRBD2 (5 bases each). The germline V and J ends were trimmed by 2 bases and 1 base, with 10 bases remaining between them. Germline-derived CDR1 and CDR2 are SGDLS and YYNGEE. The CDR3 extends over 15 amino acids.

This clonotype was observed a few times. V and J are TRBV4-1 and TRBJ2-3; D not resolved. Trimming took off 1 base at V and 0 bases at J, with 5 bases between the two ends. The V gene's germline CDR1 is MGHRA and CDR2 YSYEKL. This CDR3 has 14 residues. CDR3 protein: CASSQAVSTDTQYF. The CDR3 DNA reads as TGCGCCAGCAGCCAAGCCGTTAGCACAGATACGCAGTATTTT.

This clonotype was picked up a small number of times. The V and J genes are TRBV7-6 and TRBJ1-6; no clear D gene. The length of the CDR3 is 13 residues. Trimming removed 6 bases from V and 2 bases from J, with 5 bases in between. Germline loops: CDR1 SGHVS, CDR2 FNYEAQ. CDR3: CASRVAYNSPLHF. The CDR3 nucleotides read TGTGCCAGCAGAGTCGCCTATAATTCACCCCTCCACTTT.

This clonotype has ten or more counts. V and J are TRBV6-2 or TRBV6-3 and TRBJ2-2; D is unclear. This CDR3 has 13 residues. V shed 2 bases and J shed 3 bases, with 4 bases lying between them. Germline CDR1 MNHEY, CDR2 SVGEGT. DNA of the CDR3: TGTGCCAGCAGTTACAGGGACACCGGGGAGCTGTTTTTT. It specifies CASSYRDTGELFF.

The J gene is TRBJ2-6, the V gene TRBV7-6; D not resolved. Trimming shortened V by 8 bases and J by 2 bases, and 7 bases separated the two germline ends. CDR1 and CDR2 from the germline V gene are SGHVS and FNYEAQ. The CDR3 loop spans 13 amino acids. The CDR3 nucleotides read TGTGCCAGCGTTGGAACTGGGGCCAACGTCCTGACTTTC. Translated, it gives CASVGTGANVLTF.

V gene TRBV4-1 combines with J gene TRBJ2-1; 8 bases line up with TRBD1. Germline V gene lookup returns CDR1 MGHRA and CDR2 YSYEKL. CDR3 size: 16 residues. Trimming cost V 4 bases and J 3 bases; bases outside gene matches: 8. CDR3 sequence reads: CASSRSGTGDYNEQFF. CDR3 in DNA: TGCGCCAGCAGCCGATCCGGGACAGGTGACTACAATGAGCAGTTCTTC.

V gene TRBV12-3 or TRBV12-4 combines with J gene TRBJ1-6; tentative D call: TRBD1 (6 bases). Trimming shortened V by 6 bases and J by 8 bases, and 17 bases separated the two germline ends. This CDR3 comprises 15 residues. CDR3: CASSPGWGLDSPLHF. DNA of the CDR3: TGTGCCAGCAGCCCCGGGTGGGGGCTTGATTCACCCCTCCACTTT.

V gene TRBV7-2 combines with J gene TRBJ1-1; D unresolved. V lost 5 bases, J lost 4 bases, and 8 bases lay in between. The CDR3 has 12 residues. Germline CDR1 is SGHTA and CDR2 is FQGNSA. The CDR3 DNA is TGTGCCAGCAGCCCGGACCCCACTGAAGCTTTCTTT. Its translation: CASSPDPTEAFF.

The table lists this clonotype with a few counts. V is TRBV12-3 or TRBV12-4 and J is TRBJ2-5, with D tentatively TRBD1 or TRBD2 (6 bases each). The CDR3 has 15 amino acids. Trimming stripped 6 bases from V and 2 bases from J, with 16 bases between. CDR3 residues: CASSLIGGGQETQYF. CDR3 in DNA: TGTGCCAGCAGCCTCATTGGAGGGGGGCAAGAGACCCAGTACTTC.

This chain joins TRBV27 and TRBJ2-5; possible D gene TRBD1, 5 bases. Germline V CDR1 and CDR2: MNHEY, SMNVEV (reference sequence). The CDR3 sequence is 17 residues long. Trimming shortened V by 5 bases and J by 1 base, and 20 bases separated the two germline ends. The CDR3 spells CASSPLSDRTPQETQYF. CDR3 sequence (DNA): TGTGCCAGCAGTCCCCTTTCTGATCGGACACCCCAAGAGACCCAGTACTTC.